The source of this T cell receptor (beta chain) is a study of cytomegalovirus exposure and HLA in healthy donors. V was pared by 5 bases and J by 3 bases, with 6 bases of the junction left unmatched. CDR1 and CDR2 (germline): WNHNN, SYGVQD (reference sequence). This CDR3 is 15 amino acids long. Vbeta (60) and Jbeta (13) primers were used in the PCR. TCRdb keeps only in-frame clones here, not all; method: immunoSEQ multiplex PCR. Found here are tens of thousands of clones, about 80% of them singletons; the top ten hold over 1.1%. Specimen: PBMCs. The rearrangement joins TRBV10-1 to TRBJ2-2; 7 bases map to TRBD1. The receptor was derived from a male donor in good health and CMV-seronegative. The CDR3 region is CASSLQGSYTGELFF. The CDR3 nucleotides read TGCGCCAGCAGTTTACAGGGGTCCTACACCGGGGAGCTGTTTTTT.